The text below deals with one T cell receptor (beta chain). What it binds is not known. The data are from a study of cytomegalovirus exposure and HLA in healthy donors. Study at large: HLA-typed donors were the source of 83 million or so unique TCRs held in an early data release. Whole-study results and caveats: For cytomegalovirus status, the classifier reportedly gave diagnoses with high specificity and sensitivity.

V lost 4 bases and J lost 5; bases outside the gene matches: 10. The V gene's germline CDR1 is MDHEN and CDR2 SYDVKM. The CDR3 contains 15 residues. Researchers ran the PCR with 60 Vbeta and 13 Jbeta primers. The protocol was immunoSEQ multiplex PCR, while the TCRdb copy is restricted to in-frame clones and leaves out a portion. Among 70,000 to 85,000 clones listed, under 65% were seen once. Sequencing was done on a sample of PBMCs. The chain employs TRBV28 and TRBJ1-1; 7 nucleotides match TRBD1. This TCR was sampled from a male donor in good health and CMV-seropositive. The CDR3, as DNA: TGTGCCAGCAGTTGGGTTGAGGGGGCGCGGACTGAAGCTTTCTTT. This sequence encodes CASSWVEGARTEAFF.